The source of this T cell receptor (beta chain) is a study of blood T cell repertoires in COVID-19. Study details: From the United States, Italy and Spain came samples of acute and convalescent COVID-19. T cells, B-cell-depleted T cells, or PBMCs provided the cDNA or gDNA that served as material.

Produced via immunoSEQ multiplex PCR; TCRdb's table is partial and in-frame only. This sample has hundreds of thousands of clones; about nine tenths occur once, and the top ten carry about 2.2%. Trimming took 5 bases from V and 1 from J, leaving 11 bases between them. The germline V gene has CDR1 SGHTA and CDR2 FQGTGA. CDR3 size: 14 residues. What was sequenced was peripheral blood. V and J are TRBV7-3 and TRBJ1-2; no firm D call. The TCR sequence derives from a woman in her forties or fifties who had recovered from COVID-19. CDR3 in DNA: TGTGCCAGCAGCCGACATCCACGTAACTATGGCTACACCTTC. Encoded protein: CASSRHPRNYGYTF.